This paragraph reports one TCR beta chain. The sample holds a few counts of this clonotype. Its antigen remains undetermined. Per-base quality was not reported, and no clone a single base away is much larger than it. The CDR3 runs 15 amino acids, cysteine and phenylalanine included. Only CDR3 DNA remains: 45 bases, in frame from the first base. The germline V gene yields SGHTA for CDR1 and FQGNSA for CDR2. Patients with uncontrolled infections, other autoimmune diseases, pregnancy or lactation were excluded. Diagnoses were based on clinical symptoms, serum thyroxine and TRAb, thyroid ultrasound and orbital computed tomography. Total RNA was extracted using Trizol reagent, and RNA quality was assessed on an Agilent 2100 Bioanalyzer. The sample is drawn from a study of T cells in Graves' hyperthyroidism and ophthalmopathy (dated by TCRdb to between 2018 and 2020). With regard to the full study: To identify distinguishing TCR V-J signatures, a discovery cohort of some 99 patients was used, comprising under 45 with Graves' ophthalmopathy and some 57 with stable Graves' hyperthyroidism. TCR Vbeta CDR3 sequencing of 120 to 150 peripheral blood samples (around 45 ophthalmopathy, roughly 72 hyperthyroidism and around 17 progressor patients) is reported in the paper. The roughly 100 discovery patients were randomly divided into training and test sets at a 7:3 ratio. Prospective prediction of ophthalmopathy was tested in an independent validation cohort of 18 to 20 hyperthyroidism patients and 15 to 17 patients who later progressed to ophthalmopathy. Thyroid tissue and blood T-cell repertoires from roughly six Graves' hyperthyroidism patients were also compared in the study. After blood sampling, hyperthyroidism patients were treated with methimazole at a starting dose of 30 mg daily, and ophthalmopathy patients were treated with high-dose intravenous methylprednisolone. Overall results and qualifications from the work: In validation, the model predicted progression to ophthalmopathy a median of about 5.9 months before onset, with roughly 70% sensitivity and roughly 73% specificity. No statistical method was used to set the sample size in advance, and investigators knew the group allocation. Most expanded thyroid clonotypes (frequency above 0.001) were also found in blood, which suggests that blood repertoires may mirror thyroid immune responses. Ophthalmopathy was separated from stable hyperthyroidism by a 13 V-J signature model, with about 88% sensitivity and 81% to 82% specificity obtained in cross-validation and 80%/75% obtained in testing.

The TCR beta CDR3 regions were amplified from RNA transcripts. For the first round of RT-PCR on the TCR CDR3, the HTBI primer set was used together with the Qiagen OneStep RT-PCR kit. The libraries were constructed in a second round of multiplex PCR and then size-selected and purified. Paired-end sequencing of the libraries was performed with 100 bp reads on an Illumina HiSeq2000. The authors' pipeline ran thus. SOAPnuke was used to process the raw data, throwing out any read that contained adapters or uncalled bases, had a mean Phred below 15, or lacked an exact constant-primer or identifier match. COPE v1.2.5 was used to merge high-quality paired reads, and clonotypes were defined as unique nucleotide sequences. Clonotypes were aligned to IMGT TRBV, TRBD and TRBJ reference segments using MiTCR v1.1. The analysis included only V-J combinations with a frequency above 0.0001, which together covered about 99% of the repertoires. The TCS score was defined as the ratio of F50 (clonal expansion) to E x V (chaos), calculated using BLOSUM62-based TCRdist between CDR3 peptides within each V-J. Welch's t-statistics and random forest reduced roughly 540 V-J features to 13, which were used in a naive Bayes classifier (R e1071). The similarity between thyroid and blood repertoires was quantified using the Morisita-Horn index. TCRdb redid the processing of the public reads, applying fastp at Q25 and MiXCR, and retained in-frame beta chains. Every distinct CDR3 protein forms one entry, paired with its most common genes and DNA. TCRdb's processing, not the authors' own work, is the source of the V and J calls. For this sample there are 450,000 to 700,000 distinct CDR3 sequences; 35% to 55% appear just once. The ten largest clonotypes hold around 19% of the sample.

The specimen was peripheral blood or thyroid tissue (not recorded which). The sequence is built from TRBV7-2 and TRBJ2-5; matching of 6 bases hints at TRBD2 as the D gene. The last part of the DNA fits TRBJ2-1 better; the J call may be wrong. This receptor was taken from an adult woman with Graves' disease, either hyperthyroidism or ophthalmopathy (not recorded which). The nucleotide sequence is TGTGCCAGCAGCTTAGGGGCGGGACCGCACAATGAGCAGTTCTTC. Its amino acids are CASSLGAGPHNEQFF.